A single sample is the source of the 25 T cell receptor beta chains below, sequenced in a study of Graves' ophthalmopathy and Graves' hyperthyroidism. RNA transcripts provided the template for amplifying TCR beta CDR3 regions. HTBI-primed first-round RT-PCR preceded second-round multiplex PCR. From the multiplex PCR reads, TCRdb called clonotypes with MiXCR, one entry per CDR3 protein. Found here are about 390,000 distinct CDR3 sequences, about 18% of them singletons; the top ten hold 2.4%. The sample taken for sequencing was peripheral blood. The receptors shown here come from an adult woman with stable Graves' hyperthyroidism.

This clonotype was observed many times. The V and J genes are TRBV3-1 and TRBJ2-7; a weak D match, TRBD1 (6 bases). Trimming cost V 1 base and J 2 bases, with 9 bases left between them. Germline V gene data show CDR1 as LGHDT and CDR2 as YNNKEL (reference sequence). CDR3 size: 14 residues. CDR3 coding DNA: TGTGCCAGCAGCCAAGTCGGACAGACCTACGAGCAGTACTTC. Protein product: CASSQVGQTYEQYF.

Ten or more counts support this clonotype. J is TRBJ2-5 and V is TRBV5-5, with 7 nucleotides matching TRBD2. This CDR3 is built from 16 residues. Germline CDR1 SGHKS, CDR2 YYEKEE (reference sequence). V lost 2 bases, J lost 5 bases, and 12 bases stayed unmatched. This chain's CDR3 is CASSLSPRLARETQYF. CDR3 DNA sequence: TGTGCCAGCAGCTTAAGTCCGCGACTAGCACGGGAGACCCAGTACTTC.

This clonotype was seen many times. The chain is built from TRBV25-1 and TRBJ2-7; D uncertain. CDR1 is MGHDK, CDR2 SYGVNS, per germline. The CDR3 has 14 amino acids. Trimming removed 3 bases at V and 4 bases at J, with 13 bases between. Here the CDR3 DNA reads TGTGCCAGCAGTGATAAAGTTGGGCTATACGAGCAGTACTTC. Translated: CASSDKVGLYEQYF.

This clonotype showed up many times. The rearrangement joins TRBV15 to TRBJ2-6, with a weak D call TRBD1 (5 bases). V lost 6 bases and J 1 base, leaving 19 bases between the germline ends. Per germline, CDR1 LNHNV and CDR2 YYDKDF (reference sequence). The CDR3 sequence is 18 residues long. The CDR3: CATSLAPQGMSGANVLTF. The DNA for the CDR3 is TGTGCCACCAGTCTGGCGCCTCAGGGAATGTCTGGGGCCAACGTCCTGACTTTC.

This clonotype was detected ten times or more. The chain combines TRBV12-3 or TRBV12-4 with TRBJ2-7; TRBD1 matches 8 bases. Trimming at V came to 6 bases and at J to 2 bases, leaving 6 bases not matched to a gene. CDR3 size: 14 residues. The CDR3 sequence: CASRAQGAPYEQYF. CDR3 DNA sequence: TGTGCCAGCAGGGCTCAGGGGGCCCCCTACGAGCAGTACTTC.

This clonotype was counted at least ten times. The CDR3 protein is CASSQEGTSGRYPPETQYF. In DNA form, the CDR3 reads TGCGCCAGCAGCCAAGAGGGGACTAGCGGGAGGTACCCCCCAGAGACCCAGTACTTC. V gene TRBV4-1 combines with J gene TRBJ2-5, with TRBD2 identical over 15 bases. The germline gives CDR1 MGHRA, CDR2 YSYEKL. With 0 bases clipped from V and 4 bases from J, the junction kept 9 bases outside the gene matches. The CDR3 loop spans 19 amino acids.

This clonotype has at least ten counts. The chain couples TRBV12-3 or TRBV12-4 to TRBJ1-1, with TRBD1 matching over 7 bases. The CDR3 runs to 14 residues. The ends lost 6 bases at V and 1 base at J; junction bases unmatched: 5. CDR3 sequence reads: CASRMGQTNTEAFF. The CDR3 DNA sequence: TGTGCCAGCAGGATGGGACAGACGAACACTGAAGCTTTCTTT.

This clonotype was recorded at least ten times. V and J are TRBV5-4 and TRBJ1-1; the D gene is possibly TRBD1 (5 bases). The germline gives CDR1 SGHNT, CDR2 YYREEE (reference sequence). The CDR3 spans 12 residues. The CDR3 nucleotides read TGTGTCTGGCGACAGATGAACACTGAAGCTTTCTTT. Encoded protein: CVWRQMNTEAFF.

This clonotype was recorded a few times. The chain employs TRBV12-3 or TRBV12-4 and TRBJ2-5, with no clear D. V gave up 5 bases and J gave up 9 bases, with 22 bases separating them. The CDR3 consists of 15 residues. The CDR3 here is CASSPHWATMKAQYF. In DNA form, the CDR3 reads TGTGCCAGCAGTCCTCATTGGGCCACCATGAAGGCCCAGTACTTC.

In this sample, this clonotype turned up many times. The gene calls are TRBV2 and TRBJ1-5; D not resolved. With 5 bases removed from V and 4 bases from J, the gap between germline ends came to 15 bases. Germline V gene lookup returns CDR1 SNHLY and CDR2 FYNNEI. The CDR3 spans 15 residues. In DNA form, the CDR3 reads TGTGCCAGCAGTACCGAGTGGCTGCAAAATCAGCCCCAGCATTTT. It encodes CASSTEWLQNQPQHF.

This clonotype was detected ten times or more. The chain combines TRBV19 with TRBJ1-2, with 8 bases identical to TRBD1. The CDR3 length is 13 residues. V was clipped by 6 bases and J by 0 bases; unmatched bases: 0. Germline V lookup: CDR1 LNHDA, CDR2 SQIVND (reference sequence). The CDR3, as DNA: TGTGCCAGTAGGGGACAGGCTAACTATGGCTACACCTTC. Its translation is CASRGQANYGYTF.

V is TRBV6-2 or TRBV6-3 and J is TRBJ2-3; 8 nucleotides match TRBD2. The CDR3 is 16 amino acids. From germline, CDR1 is MNHEY and CDR2 SVGEGT. J lost 5 bases, V lost 2 bases, and 9 bases had no gene match. The CDR3 bases are TGTGCCAGCAGTTACGATCTGCGGGAGGAGGTAGATACGCAGTATTTT. Its protein product is CASSYDLREEVDTQYF.

This clonotype was detected a few times. Compared with germline, one end of the junction differs, possibly owing to a read error. V and J are TRBV11-2 and TRBJ2-4, with 11 positions matching TRBD2. The CDR3 totals 15 residues. Per the germline V gene, CDR1 is SGHAT and CDR2 is FQNNGV. The CDR3 coding sequence is TGTGCCAGCAGCCACCGGACTAGCGGGTGGGACATTAAGTACTTC. This translates into CASSHRTSGWDIKYF.

The rearrangement uses TRBV6-1 and TRBJ2-2; 7 bases are a match to TRBD1. Per the germline V gene, CDR1 is MNHNS and CDR2 is SASEGT. This CDR3 spans 15 amino acids. Trimming cost V 6 bases and J 1 base; bases outside gene matches: 5. The CDR3 nucleotides read TGTGCCAGCAGGCCGGGACAGAGGAACACCGGGGAGCTGTTTTTT. Its translation: CASRPGQRNTGELFF.

This clonotype was detected ten times or more. CDR3 region: CSARAARGLVTGELFF. CDR3 coding DNA: TGCAGTGCTAGAGCAGCCAGGGGGCTGGTCACCGGGGAGCTGTTTTTT. The chain employs TRBV20-1 and TRBJ2-2; 8 nucleotides line up with TRBD1. Germline V gene data show CDR1 as DFQATT and CDR2 as SNEGSKA (reference sequence). This CDR3 region has 16 residues. With V trimmed by 1 base and J by 4 bases, 8 bases remained unmatched.

This clonotype was found many times. The CDR3 protein is CASGEGHPGAGTQYF. In DNA form, the CDR3 reads TGTGCCAGCGGAGAGGGACACCCCGGGGCGGGGACCCAGTACTTC. V is TRBV7-2 and J is TRBJ2-5, with D possibly being TRBD1 (6 bases). The CDR3 runs to 15 residues. Trimming removed 8 bases from V and 7 bases from J, with 23 bases in between. Germline-derived CDR1 and CDR2 are SGHTA and FQGNSA.

This clonotype has at least ten counts. The chain combines TRBV27 with TRBJ2-5; maybe TRBD2 (6 bases). The CDR3 is 11 residues long. V lost 8 bases and J lost 7, with 11 bases in between. Germline V gene data show CDR1 as MNHEY and CDR2 as SMNVEV (reference sequence). CDR3 sequence (DNA): TGTGCCAGCGGGGTCGGGGGGACCCAGTACTTC. Encoded protein: CASGVGGTQYF.

This clonotype was seen repeatedly, ten times or more. The chain uses TRBV25-1 and TRBJ2-5, with D hard to call. In germline, CDR1 is MGHDK, CDR2 SYGVNS. V dropped 1 base and J dropped 4 bases, with 7 bases sitting between them. The CDR3 totals 13 residues. The CDR3 is CASSEFGRETQYF. CDR3 DNA: TGTGCCAGCAGTGAATTCGGCAGAGAGACCCAGTACTTC.

To note about this clonotype: A much larger clone differs from this one at a single base, so this may be a read error. The rearrangement links TRBV6-4 to TRBJ1-6; D might be TRBD1 (5 bases). The CDR3 spans 14 residues. Germline CDR1 is MRHNA and CDR2 is SNTAGT. V was cut by 4 bases and J by 10 bases, with 14 bases left in between. The CDR3 sequence is CASSGARGSSPLHF. DNA for the CDR3: TGTGCCAGCAGTGGCGCCCGGGGGAGCTCACCCCTCCACTTT.

This clonotype was found many times. The chain couples TRBV25-1 to TRBJ1-2; TRBD1 aligns across 8 bases. The junction had 12 bases not matched to a gene; V was cut back by 3 bases and J by 3 bases. This CDR3 has 17 residues. CDR1 is MGHDK and CDR2 is SYGVNS in the germline V gene. The CDR3 DNA follows: TGTGCCAGCAGTGAGTCCAGGGGGCAGGAGATTTACTATGGCTACACCTTC. Protein: CASSESRGQEIYYGYTF.

This clonotype was counted at least ten times. This chain uses TRBV6-2 or TRBV6-3 with TRBJ1-1; D is perhaps TRBD1 (6 bases). The CDR3 is 14 residues long. Per germline, CDR1 MNHEY and CDR2 SVGEGT. V lost 0 bases, J lost 1 base, and 6 bases lay in between. The CDR3 nucleotides read TGTGCCAGCAGTTACTCGACAGGGAACACTGAAGCTTTCTTT. It codes for CASSYSTGNTEAFF.

At least ten counts were recorded for this clonotype. The V and J genes are TRBV14 and TRBJ2-5, with TRBD2 matching over 12 bases. The CDR3 consists of 17 residues. CDR1 and CDR2 (germline): SGHDN, FVKESK. Germline trimming cut 4 bases from V and 4 bases from J; bases unmatched to any gene: 10. The CDR3 region is CASSRKTSGSMRETQYF. For the CDR3, the DNA is TGTGCCAGCAGCCGAAAGACTAGCGGGAGTATGCGAGAGACCCAGTACTTC. Full variable domain (missing parts from reference TRBV14 and TRBJ2-5): EAGVTQFPSHSVIEKGQTVTLRCDPISGHDNLYWYRRVMGKEIKFLLHFVKESKQDESGMPNNRFLAERTGGTYSTLKVQPAELEDSGVYFCASSRKTSGSMRETQYFGPGTRLLVL.

J is TRBJ2-6 and V is TRBV9; D gene unclear. In germline, CDR1 is SGDLS, CDR2 YYNGEE. This CDR3 has 17 residues. V lost 0 bases and J 0 bases, leaving 10 bases between the germline ends. The CDR3 sequence is CASSVGQAYSGANVLTF. CDR3 in DNA: TGTGCCAGCAGCGTAGGGCAGGCTTACTCTGGGGCCAACGTCCTGACTTTC. The complete variable domain, with remaining parts taken from reference TRBV9 and TRBJ2-6, reads DSGVTQTPKHLITATGQRVTLRCSPRSGDLSVYWYQQSLDQGLQFLIQYYNGEERAKGNILERFSAQQFPDLHSELNLSSLELGDSALYFCASSVGQAYSGANVLTFGAGSRLTVL.

This clonotype was detected ten times or more. V usage is TRBV29-1 and J usage is TRBJ1-1; 8 bases map to TRBD1. J was trimmed by 5 bases and V by 7 bases; bases with no gene match: 9. Germline values: CDR1 SQVTM, CDR2 ANQGSEA. The CDR3 spans 13 residues. CDR3 in amino acids: CSASGQGYTEAFF. The CDR3 nucleotides read TGCAGCGCCAGTGGACAGGGTTATACTGAAGCTTTCTTT.

This clonotype was observed many times. The V call is TRBV7-8, the J call TRBJ1-6, with unresolved D. Germline lookup yields CDR1 SGHVS and CDR2 FQNEAQ. Trimming took 5 bases from V and 6 from J, leaving 8 bases between them. The CDR3 runs to 13 residues. The CDR3 protein is CASSQRVNSPLHF. For the CDR3, the DNA is TGTGCCAGCAGCCAAAGGGTTAATTCACCCCTCCACTTT.